The rows below give T cell receptor beta chains drawn from one sample of a study of T cells in Graves' hyperthyroidism and ophthalmopathy. TCRdb passed the multiplex PCR reads through MiXCR, listing each CDR3 protein once. Of 600,000 to 650,000 distinct CDR3 sequences in the sample, 15% to 20% are singletons; the top ten hold 3.5% to 4%. The specimen was blood. The origin of the receptors is a woman in her twenties or thirties with Graves' hyperthyroidism. CDR3s include the opening cysteine and the closing phenylalanine or tryptophan. The D gene is left open where the match is weak. For some rows the clone size is stated as once, few or many, or as a class when expanded; others skip it.

j_gene | d_gene | v_gene | abundance | CDR3nt | CDR3aa
TRBJ2-1 | TRBD2 | TRBV11-3 | NA | TGTGCCAGCAGCTTTCCAACACTTGGGGGACTAGCGGGAGTTCCCGGCTACAATGAGCAGTTCTTC | CASSFPTLGGLAGVPGYNEQFF
TRBJ2-3 | TRBD2 | TRBV20-1 | many | TGCAGTGCTATAAGCCAGGTACCTAGCGGAGCAGACACAGATACGCAGTATTTT | CSAISQVPSGADTDTQYF
TRBJ2-7 | NA | TRBV5-1 | many | TGCGCCAGCAGCCCGACATGGGGCTACGAGCAGTACTTC | CASSPTWGYEQYF
TRBJ2-2 | NA | TRBV11-2 | many | TGTGCCAGCAGTCAAATGCTGAACGCCGGGGAGCTGTTTTTT | CASSQMLNAGELFF
TRBJ2-1 | TRBD2 | TRBV20-1 | many | TGCAGTGCTAGGGGACTAGCGGGGACCTACAATGAGCAGTTCTTC | CSARGLAGTYNEQFF
TRBJ1-1 | NA | TRBV7-3 | few | TGTGCCAGCAGCTTGGACCCGAAGGGTAAATCTGAAGCTTTCTTT | CASSLDPKGKSEAFF
TRBJ1-5 | TRBD1 | TRBV6-1 | NA | TGTGCCAGCAAGGGGGCGAATCAGCCCCAGCATTTT | CASKGANQPQHF
TRBJ1-6 | NA | TRBV28 | NA | TGTGCCAGCAGTTTAGAACACGGATATAATTCACCCCTCCACTTT | CASSLEHGYNSPLHF
TRBJ2-2 | TRBD1 | TRBV24-1 | NA | TGTGCCACCAGTGACCCATCCGGGACAGGGGTCACCGGGGAGCTGTTTTTT | CATSDPSGTGVTGELFF
TRBJ2-7 | TRBD2 | TRBV7-8 | many | TGTGCCAGCAGTTTAGGCGGGAGTGGGTACGAGCAGTACTTC | CASSLGGSGYEQYF
TRBJ2-7 | TRBD2 | TRBV3-1 | few | TGTGCCAGCAGGGGACTAGCGGGAGGCCTGAACCTCTACGAGCAGTACTTC | CASRGLAGGLNLYEQYF
TRBJ2-1 | TRBD2 | TRBV20-1 | many | TGCAGTGCTTACGAAGGGACTAGGCAGAACAATGAGCAGTTCTTC | CSAYEGTRQNNEQFF
TRBJ1-4 | TRBD1 | TRBV28 | many | TGTGCCAGCCGTCACGGGGACAGGGAGAAGGAAAAACTGTTTTTT | CASRHGDREKEKLFF
TRBJ2-3 | NA | TRBV2 | few | TGTGCCAGCACCCTGGACGGAACAGATACGCAGTATTTT | CASTLDGTDTQYF
TRBJ2-5 | NA | TRBV4-1 | many | TGCGCCAGCAGCCAAGAAGGTAGTGCTCCTGGGGCCCAGTACTTC | CASSQEGSAPGAQYF
TRBJ1-4 | NA | TRBV14 | many | TGTGCCAGCAGCCAAGATATAAGAGATGAAAAACTGTTTTTT | CASSQDIRDEKLFF
TRBJ2-1 | NA | TRBV7-9 | many | TGTGCCAGCAGCTTCAGGGGCACAGGCGACAATGAGCAGTTCTTC | CASSFRGTGDNEQFF
TRBJ2-7 | NA | TRBV20-1 | few | TGCAGTGCTAGGGACGGGAATCACTACGAGCAGTACTTC | CSARDGNHYEQYF
TRBJ1-3 | NA | TRBV28 | NA | TGTGCCAGCGAAAGGGGTGGAAACACCATATATTTT | CASERGGNTIYF
TRBJ2-5 | NA | TRBV5-6 | NA | TGTGCCAGCAGCTTGGTCGGCCTCCAAGAGACCCAGTACTTC | CASSLVGLQETQYF
TRBJ1-1 | TRBD1 | TRBV30 | many | TGTGCCTGGAGTACAACAGGGGTTGAAGCTTTCTTT | CAWSTTGVEAFF
TRBJ1-4 | NA | TRBV3-1 | many | TGTGCCAGCAGTGAAGGGGCCAAGGGGGTCGAAAAACTGTTTTTT | CASSEGAKGVEKLFF
TRBJ2-1 | TRBD2 | TRBV19 | few | TGTGCCAGTAGTATAGATTACGAACTAGCGGGACACAATGAGCAGTTCTTC | CASSIDYELAGHNEQFF
TRBJ2-7 | TRBD1 | TRBV20-1 | NA | TGCAGTGCTAGAGATCCTAAGGGGGCAACCTACGAGCAGTACTTC | CSARDPKGATYEQYF
TRBJ2-7 | NA | TRBV4-3 | NA | TGCGCCAGCAGCCAAGATTACAGGACCTCCTACGAGCAGTACTTC | CASSQDYRTSYEQYF